The clone carrying this T cell receptor (beta chain) was observed many times. As yet, its antigen is unknown. This sample stems from a study of cytomegalovirus exposure and HLA in healthy donors. Study background: Prior work identified some 120 million unique TCR beta sequences in some 200 million T cells.

The study's findings and limits: Usually a TCR sequence was rare, but some public TCRs were found in many donors. Productive rates of about 90% or about 30% were seen for most TCR beta V segments in an earlier analysis.

This PCR relied on a set of 60 Vbeta primers and 13 Jbeta primers. In the original analysis: There were about 80 million unique TCR beta chains by a later count, and some 10 million of them were shared. The repertoire was sequenced with immunoSEQ multiplex PCR; TCRdb's copy has only in-frame clones and lacks some. V, J and clone size are those of that table, while D and trimming were read from the DNA. The table has some 150,000 clones, 65% to 80% seen once. Trimming shortened V by 0 bases and J by 4 bases, and 13 bases separated the two germline ends. This CDR3 has 16 residues. Germline CDR1 and CDR2: MNHEY and SVGAGI.

The sequence derives from a woman aged 25 to 39 in good health and CMV-seronegative. The sequenced material came from PBMCs. The chain couples TRBV6-5 to TRBJ1-5; D is ambiguous. The DNA of the CDR3 is TGTGCCAGCAGTTACTCGATCCCGGCCGGGAATCAGCCCCAGCATTTT. Its protein is CASSYSIPAGNQPQHF.